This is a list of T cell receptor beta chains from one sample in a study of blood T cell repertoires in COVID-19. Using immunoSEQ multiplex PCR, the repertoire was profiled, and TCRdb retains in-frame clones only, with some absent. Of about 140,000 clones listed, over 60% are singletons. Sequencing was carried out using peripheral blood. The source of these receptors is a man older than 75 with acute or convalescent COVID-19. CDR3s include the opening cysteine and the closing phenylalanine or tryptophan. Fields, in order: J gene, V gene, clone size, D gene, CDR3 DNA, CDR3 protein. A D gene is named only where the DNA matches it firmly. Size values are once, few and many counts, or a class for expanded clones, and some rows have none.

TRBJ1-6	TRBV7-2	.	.	TGTGCCAGCAGCCCACAGGGCTGGAATTCACCCCTCCACTTT	CASSPQGWNSPLHF
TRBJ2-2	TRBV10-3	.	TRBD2	TGTGCCATCAGGGAAGGACTAGCCGGCGGGGAGCTGTTTTTT	CAIREGLAGGELFF
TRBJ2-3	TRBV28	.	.	TGTGCCAGCAGTTTACGAGATACGCAGTATTTT	CASSLRDTQYF
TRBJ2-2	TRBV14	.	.	TGTGCCAGCAGCCAAGAGGCCCGGGTCGAGACCGGGGAGCTGTTTTTT	CASSQEARVETGELFF
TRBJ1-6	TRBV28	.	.	TGTGCCAGCAGTTTTCTGTACAGGGAGGGTTCACCCCTCCACTTT	CASSFLYREGSPLHF
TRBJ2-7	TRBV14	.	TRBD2	TGTGCCAGCAGCCGGACTAGCGGGACCTACGAGCAGTACTTC	CASSRTSGTYEQYF
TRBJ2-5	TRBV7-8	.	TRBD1	TGTGCCAGCAGCTCCCTTAGACAGGGGTTGGAGACCCAGTACTTC	CASSSLRQGLETQYF
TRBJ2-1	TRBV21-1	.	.	TGTGCCAGCAGCAAAGACCTAGAGCAGTTCTTC	CASSKDLEQFF
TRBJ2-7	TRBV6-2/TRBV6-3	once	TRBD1	TGTGCCAGCAGTTGGACAGGGAGTAAAGTAAGGGAGCAGTACTTC	CASSWTGSKVREQYF
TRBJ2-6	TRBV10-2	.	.	TGCGCCAGCAGTTACACAGGGTTGGGCTCTGGGGCCAACGTCCTGACTTTC	CASSYTGLGSGANVLTF
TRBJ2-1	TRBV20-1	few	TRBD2	TGCAGTGCTAGTGTATCTAGCGGGGGTTCCAATGAGCAGTTCTTC	CSASVSSGGSNEQFF
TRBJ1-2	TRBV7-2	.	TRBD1	TGTGCCAGCAGCTTAGGGGGCGCAGGGGGCCCTAACTATGGCTACACCTTC	CASSLGGAGGPNYGYTF
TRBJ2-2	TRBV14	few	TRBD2	TGTGCCAGCAGCCAAGCCCTAGCGGCCGGGGAGCTGTTTTTT	CASSQALAAGELFF
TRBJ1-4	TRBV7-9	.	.	TGTGCCAGCAGCTTAGGAGCAGGAGGGAATGAAAAACTGTTTTTT	CASSLGAGGNEKLFF
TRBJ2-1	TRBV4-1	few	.	TGCGCCAGCAGCCAAGATGCGGCTAGCAGCTTCTACAATGAGCAGTTCTTC	CASSQDAASSFYNEQFF
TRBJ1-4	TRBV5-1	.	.	TGCGCCAGCACCCCCCGGGACGGGGGTTTGGAAAAACTGTTTTTT	CASTPRDGGLEKLFF
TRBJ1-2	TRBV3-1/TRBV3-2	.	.	TGTGCCAGCAGCCAAGGTACAGGCGGTGGCTACACCTTC	CASSQGTGGGYTF
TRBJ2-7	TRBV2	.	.	TGTGCCAGCAGTGGGAGCAGCTACGAGCAGTACTTC	CASSGSSYEQYF
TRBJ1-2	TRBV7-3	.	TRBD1	TGTGCCAGCAGCTTAACTGTACAGGGGGCGAATGGCTACACCTTC	CASSLTVQGANGYTF
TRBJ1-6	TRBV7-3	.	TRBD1	TGTGCCAGCAGCCGACAGGGGCGGAATTCACCCCTCCACTTT	CASSRQGRNSPLHF